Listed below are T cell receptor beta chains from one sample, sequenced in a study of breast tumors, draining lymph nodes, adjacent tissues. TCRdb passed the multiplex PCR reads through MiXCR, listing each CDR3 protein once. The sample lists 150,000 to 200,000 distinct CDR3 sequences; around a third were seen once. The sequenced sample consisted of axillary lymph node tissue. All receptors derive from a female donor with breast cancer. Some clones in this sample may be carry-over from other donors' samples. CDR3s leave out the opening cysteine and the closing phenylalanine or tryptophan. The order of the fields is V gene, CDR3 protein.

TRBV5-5 ASTPLQGVPNEKLF
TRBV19 ASSRGRNTGELF
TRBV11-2 ASSSRQGGSPLH
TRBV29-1 SVDLSGFYNEQF
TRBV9 ASSVGISTDTQS
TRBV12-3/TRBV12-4 ASSYSLTSGYNEQF
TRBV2 ASRGGTGLERLF
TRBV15 ATSRGGGSYNEQF
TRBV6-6 ASSPTGPQGGYT
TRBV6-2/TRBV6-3 ASSLLAGVSGELF
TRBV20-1 SANKRDRGSEQY
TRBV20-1 SARDLQNTGELF
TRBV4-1 ASSLRTGQDRGYT
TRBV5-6 ASSFPRGVETQY
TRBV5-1 ASNTGANVLT
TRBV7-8 ASSSRGTINEQF
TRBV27 ASSLSGWLPYEQY
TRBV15 ATSSPGLEETQY
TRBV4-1 ASSQEDRGRQPQH
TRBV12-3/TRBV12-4 ASSRTGGGYGYTDTQY
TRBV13 ASSLSSGRYGDEQF
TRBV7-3 ASSRLAGEADTQY